This TCR beta chain was recovered during a study of T-cell reconstitution after alpha-beta-depleted transplantation in children. This clonotype has more than one count but fewer than ten. The CDR3 covers 15 residues. CDR1 SGHAT and CDR2 FQNNGV come from the germline V gene. With V trimmed by 0 bases and J by 3 bases, 5 bases remained unmatched. The TCRbeta library was prepared with unique molecular identifiers. From the PCR reads, TCRdb called clonotypes with MiXCR, one entry per CDR3 protein. The table lists some 340,000 distinct CDR3 sequences, 10% of them singletons. The genes are TRBV11-2 and TRBJ2-7, with TRBD2 identical over 7 bases. This clonotype originated in a human donor who donated a stem cell graft to a child with acute lymphoblastic leukemia. This sample comprised PBMCs from the stem cell graft donor, obtained from the stem cell graft. Here the CDR3 reads CASSLDRLADYEQYF. Written as DNA, the CDR3 is TGTGCCAGCAGCTTAGATCGGCTAGCGGACTACGAGCAGTACTTC.